This T cell receptor beta chain comes out of a study of regulatory T cells in long-lasting Graves disease. About the research overall: Those with persistent Graves' disease had received antithyroid drugs for over 5 years with positive TSH receptor antibodies.

As to time point: persistent/refractory GD, antithyroid drugs over 5 years with positive TRAb. Scientists built the TCR library using RNA that was extracted from PBMCs. The guidelines of the American Thyroid Association were the basis for diagnosing Graves' disease. This clonotype was found many times. Its antigen is unidentified. Findings of the study overall: Newly diagnosed patients had higher TCR diversity than persistent Graves' patients did. Persistent disease favored TRBV28, TRBJ1-2 and TRBJ2-5.

CDR3-region Arm-PCR and iRepertoire HTBI primers produced the TCR beta libraries. TCRdb called the multiplex PCR reads again in MiXCR, with one record for every CDR3 protein. Of a few hundred thousand distinct CDR3 sequences in the sample, around a quarter were seen once. Germline CDR1 and CDR2: SGHRS and YFSETQ. The V end was cut by 1 base, the J end by 0 bases, with 13 bases between. The CDR3 loop spans 16 amino acids. This clonotype originated in a female donor with Graves disease. Here the sequenced sample was peripheral blood mononuclear cells (PBMCs), taken when the disease was refractory, from a patient treated with antithyroid drugs. The gene calls are TRBV5-1 and TRBJ1-1; D is unclear. In DNA form, the CDR3 reads TGCGCCAGCAGCTTGTTTTCCAACCTTCTGAACACTGAAGCTTTCTTT. This codes for CASSLFSNLLNTEAFF. The variable domain in full, completed from reference TRBV5-1 and TRBJ1-1, reads KAGVTQTPRYLIKTRGQQVTLSCSPISGHRSVSWYQQTPGQGLQFLFEYFSETQRNKGNFPGRFSGRQFSNSRSEMNVSTLELGDSALYLCASSLFSNLLNTEAFFGQGTRLTVV.